This T cell receptor beta chain came from a study of response to subunit inactivated influenza vaccine. Study-level points and caveats: Researchers suggested that each seasonal influenza vaccination recruits few new T cells.

This clonotype was detected ten times or more. Its specificity is unknown. TCRdb reprocessed the RT-PCR reads via MiXCR and lists one record per CDR3 protein. Of roughly 670,000 distinct CDR3 sequences detected, 12% to 15% appear once; the ten largest clones hold 7.5% to 9%. CDR1 SGHRS and CDR2 YFSETQ come from the germline V gene. The V end was cut by 4 bases, the J end by 3 bases, with 23 bases between. This CDR3 is 17 amino acids long. This sequence joins TRBV5-1 and TRBJ2-7; D is perhaps TRBD1 or TRBD2 (5 bases each). The sample was PBMCs from blood, taken approximately 15 days before vaccination. This receptor was taken from a man aged 45-65 years who received an inactivated influenza vaccine. For the CDR3, the DNA is TGCGCCAGCAGCGTATCTCTGGGGACGGCTGGAAACTACGAGCAGTACTTC. Its protein product is CASSVSLGTAGNYEQYF.